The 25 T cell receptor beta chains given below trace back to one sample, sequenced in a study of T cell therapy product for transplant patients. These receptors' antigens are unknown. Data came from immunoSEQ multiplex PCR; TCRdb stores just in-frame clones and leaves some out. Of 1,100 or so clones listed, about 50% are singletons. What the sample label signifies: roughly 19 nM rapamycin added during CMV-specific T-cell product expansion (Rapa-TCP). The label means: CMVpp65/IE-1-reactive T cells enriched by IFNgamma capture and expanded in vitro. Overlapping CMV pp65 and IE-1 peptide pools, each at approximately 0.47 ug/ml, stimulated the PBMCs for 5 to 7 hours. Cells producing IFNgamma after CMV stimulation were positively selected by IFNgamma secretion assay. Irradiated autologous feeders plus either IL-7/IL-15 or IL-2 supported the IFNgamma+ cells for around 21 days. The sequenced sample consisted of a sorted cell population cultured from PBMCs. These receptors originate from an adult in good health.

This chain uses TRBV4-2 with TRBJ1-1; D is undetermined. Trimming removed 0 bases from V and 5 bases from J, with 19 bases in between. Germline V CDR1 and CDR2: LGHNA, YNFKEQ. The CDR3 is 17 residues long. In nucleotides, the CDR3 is TGTGCCAGCAGCCAAGATGGAGGGATAGGAGTTTGGACTGAAGCTTTCTTT. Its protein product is CASSQDGGIGVWTEAFF.

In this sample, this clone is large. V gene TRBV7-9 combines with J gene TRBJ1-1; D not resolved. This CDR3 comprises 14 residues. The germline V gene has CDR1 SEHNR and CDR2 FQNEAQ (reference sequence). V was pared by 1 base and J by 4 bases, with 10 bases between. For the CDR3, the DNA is TGTGCCAGCAGCTTAGGTGGCCGCCCCACTGAAGCTTTCTTT. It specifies CASSLGGRPTEAFF.

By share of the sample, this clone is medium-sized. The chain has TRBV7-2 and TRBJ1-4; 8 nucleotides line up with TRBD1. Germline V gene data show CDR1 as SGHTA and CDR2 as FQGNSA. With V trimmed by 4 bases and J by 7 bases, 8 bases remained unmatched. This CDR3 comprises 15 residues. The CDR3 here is CASSWAGGRGEKLFF. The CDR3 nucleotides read TGTGCCAGCAGCTGGGCAGGGGGCCGGGGTGAAAAACTGTTTTTT.

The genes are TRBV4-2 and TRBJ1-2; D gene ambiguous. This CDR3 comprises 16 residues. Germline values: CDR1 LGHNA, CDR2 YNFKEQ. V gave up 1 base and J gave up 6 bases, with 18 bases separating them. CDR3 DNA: TGTGCCAGCAGCCAAGGAGGTCCGGCAGTATACCATGGCTACACCTTC. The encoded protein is CASSQGGPAVYHGYTF.

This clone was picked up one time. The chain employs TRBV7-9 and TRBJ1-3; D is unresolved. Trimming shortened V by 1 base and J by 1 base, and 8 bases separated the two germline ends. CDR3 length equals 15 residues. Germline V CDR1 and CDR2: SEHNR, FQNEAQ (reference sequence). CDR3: CASSLEAVSGNTIYF. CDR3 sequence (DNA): TGTGCCAGCAGCTTAGAAGCAGTGTCTGGAAACACCATATATTTT.

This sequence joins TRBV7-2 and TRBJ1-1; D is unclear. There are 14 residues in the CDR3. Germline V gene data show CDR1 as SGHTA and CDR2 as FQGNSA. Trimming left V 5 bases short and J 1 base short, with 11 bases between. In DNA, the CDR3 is TGTGCCAGCAGCCCGGAACGTACGAACACTGAAGCTTTCTTT. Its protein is CASSPERTNTEAFF.

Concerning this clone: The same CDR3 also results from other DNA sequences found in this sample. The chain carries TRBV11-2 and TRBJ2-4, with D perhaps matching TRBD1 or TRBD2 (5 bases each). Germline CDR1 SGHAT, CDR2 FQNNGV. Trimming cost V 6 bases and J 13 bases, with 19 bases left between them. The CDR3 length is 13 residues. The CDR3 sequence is CASSRGELRFQYF. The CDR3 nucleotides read TGTGCCAGCAGTCGAGGGGAGCTCCGGTTCCAGTACTTC. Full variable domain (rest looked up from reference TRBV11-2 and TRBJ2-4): EAGVAQSPRYKIIEKRQSVAFWCNPISGHATLYWYQQILGQGPKLLIQFQNNGVVDDSQLPKDRFSAERLKGVDSTLKIQPAKLEDSAVYLCASSRGELRFQYFGAGTRLSVL.

The CDR3 coding sequence is TGTGCCAGCAGAAGGGGCAGACCTCACTACGAGCAGTACTTC. This codes for CASRRGRPHYEQYF. This chain uses TRBV6-5 with TRBJ2-5, with D perhaps TRBD1 (5 bases). The DNA matches TRBJ2-7 better at its end, which makes the J call doubtful. The CDR3 runs 14 residues. The germline gives CDR1 MNHEY, CDR2 SVGAGI.

Written as DNA, the CDR3 is TGTGCCACCAGCAAAGCCGGGACAGGGGACTACGAGCAGTACTTC. Its protein is CATSKAGTGDYEQYF. The genes are TRBV15 and TRBJ2-7, with TRBD1 matching 10 bases. The J segment lost 3 bases and the V segment lost 4 bases, leaving 6 bases of the junction unmatched. The CDR3 covers 15 residues. Germline V gives CDR1 LNHNV, CDR2 YYDKDF (reference sequence).

This CDR3 reads CASREGGGSYNEQFF. CDR3 nucleotide sequence: TGTGCCAGCAGGGAGGGGGGGGGCTCCTACAATGAGCAGTTCTTC. The V gene is TRBV6-6, the J gene TRBJ2-1; tentative D call: TRBD2 (7 bases). The CDR3 totals 15 residues. Trimming stripped 6 bases from V and 0 bases from J, with 12 bases between. The germline gives CDR1 MNHNY, CDR2 SVGAGI (reference sequence).

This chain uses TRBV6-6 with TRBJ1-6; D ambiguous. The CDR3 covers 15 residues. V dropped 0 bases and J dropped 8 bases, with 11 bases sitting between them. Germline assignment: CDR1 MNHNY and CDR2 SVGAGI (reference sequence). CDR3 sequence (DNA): TGTGCCAGCAGTTACTCGTCCGGGAAAGATTCACCCCTCCACTTT. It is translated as CASSYSSGKDSPLHF.

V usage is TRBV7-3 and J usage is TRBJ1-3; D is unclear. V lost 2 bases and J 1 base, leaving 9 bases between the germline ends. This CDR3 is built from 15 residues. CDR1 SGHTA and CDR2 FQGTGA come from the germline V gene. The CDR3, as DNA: TGTGCCAGCAGCTTAGAAGCAGTGTCTGGAAACACCATATATTTT. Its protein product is CASSLEAVSGNTIYF. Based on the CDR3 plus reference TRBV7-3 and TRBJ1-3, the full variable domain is GAGVSQTPSNKVTEKGKYVELRCDPISGHTALYWYRQSLGQGPEFLIYFQGTGAADDSGLPNDRFFAVRPEGSVSTLKIQRTERGDSAVYLCASSLEAVSGNTIYFGEGSWLTVV.

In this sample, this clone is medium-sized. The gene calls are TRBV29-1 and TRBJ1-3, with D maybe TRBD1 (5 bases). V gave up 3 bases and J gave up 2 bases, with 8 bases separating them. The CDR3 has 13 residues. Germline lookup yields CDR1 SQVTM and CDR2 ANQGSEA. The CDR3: CSVEGRTGNTIYF. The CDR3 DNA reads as TGCAGCGTTGAGGGACGGACTGGAAACACCATATATTTT.

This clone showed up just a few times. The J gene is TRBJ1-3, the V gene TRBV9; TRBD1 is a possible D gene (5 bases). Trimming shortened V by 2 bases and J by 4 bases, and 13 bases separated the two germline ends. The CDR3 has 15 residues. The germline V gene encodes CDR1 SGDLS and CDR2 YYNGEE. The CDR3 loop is CASSVNGGSGNTIYF. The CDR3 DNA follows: TGTGCCAGCAGCGTTAATGGGGGGTCGGGAAACACCATATATTTT.

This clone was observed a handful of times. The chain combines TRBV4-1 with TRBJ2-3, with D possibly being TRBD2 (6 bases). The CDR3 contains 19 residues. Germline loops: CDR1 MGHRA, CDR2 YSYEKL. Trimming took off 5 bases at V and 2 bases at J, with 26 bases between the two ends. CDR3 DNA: TGCGCCAGCAGCGGCAGTCGGGGCATTAGCGGTTTATCCACAGATACGCAGTATTTT. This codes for CASSGSRGISGLSTDTQYF.

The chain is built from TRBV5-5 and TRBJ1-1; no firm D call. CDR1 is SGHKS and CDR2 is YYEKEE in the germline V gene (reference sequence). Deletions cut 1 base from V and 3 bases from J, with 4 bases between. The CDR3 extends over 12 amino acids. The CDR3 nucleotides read TGTGCCAGCAGCTTGACGGACACTGAAGCTTTCTTT. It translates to CASSLTDTEAFF.

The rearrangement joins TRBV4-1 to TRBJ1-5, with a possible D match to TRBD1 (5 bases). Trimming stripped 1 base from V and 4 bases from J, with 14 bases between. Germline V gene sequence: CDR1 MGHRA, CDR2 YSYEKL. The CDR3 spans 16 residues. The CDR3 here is CASSQVGGSENQPQHF. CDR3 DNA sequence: TGCGCCAGCAGCCAAGTTGGGGGGTCAGAAAATCAGCCCCAGCATTTT.

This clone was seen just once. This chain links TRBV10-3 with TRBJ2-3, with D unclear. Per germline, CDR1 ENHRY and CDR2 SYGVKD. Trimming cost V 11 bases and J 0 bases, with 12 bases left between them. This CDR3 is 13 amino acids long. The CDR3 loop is CASKGGSTDTQYF. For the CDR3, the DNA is TGTGCCTCAAAGGGTGGGAGCACAGATACGCAGTATTTT.

The DNA of the CDR3 is TGTGCCATCAGTGGCCGGGGGGGCTACGAGCAGTACTTC. Protein product: CAISGRGGYEQYF. The chain recombines TRBV10-3 with TRBJ2-7; 8 nucleotides line up with TRBD2. The J segment lost 3 bases and the V segment lost 4 bases, leaving 2 bases of the junction unmatched. The V gene's germline CDR1 is ENHRY and CDR2 SYGVKD. CDR3 length: 13 residues.

Here the CDR3 DNA reads TGTGCCAGCAGCTCTGGCGGCGGTGAGCACTTGTACACCTTC. Translating it yields CASSSGGGEHLYTF. The gene calls are TRBV7-9 and TRBJ1-2; D not resolved. Germline V lookup: CDR1 SEHNR, CDR2 FQNEAQ (reference sequence). This CDR3 spans 14 amino acids. V shed 4 bases and J shed 11 bases, with 20 bases lying between them.

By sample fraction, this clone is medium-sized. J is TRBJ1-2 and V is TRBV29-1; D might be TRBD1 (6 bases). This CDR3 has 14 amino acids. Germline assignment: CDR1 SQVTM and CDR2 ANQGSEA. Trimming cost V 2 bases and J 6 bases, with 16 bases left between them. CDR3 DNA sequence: TGCAGCGTTGAAAGCTATCAGGGGCTTGATGGCTACACCTTC. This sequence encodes CSVESYQGLDGYTF.

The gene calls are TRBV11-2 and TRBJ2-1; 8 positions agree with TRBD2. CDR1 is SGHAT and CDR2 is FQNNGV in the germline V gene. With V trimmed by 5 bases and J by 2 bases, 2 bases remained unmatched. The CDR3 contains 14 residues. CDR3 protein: CASSQGLAYNEQFF. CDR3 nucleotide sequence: TGTGCCAGCAGCCAGGGACTAGCCTACAATGAGCAGTTCTTC.

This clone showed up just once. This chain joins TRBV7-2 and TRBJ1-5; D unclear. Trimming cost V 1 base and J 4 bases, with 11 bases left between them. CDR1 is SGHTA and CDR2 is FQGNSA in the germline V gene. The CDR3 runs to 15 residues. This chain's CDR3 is CASSLGQAPNQPQHF. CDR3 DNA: TGTGCCAGCAGCTTAGGCCAGGCCCCTAATCAGCCCCAGCATTTT. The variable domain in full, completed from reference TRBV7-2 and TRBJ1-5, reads GAGVSQSPSNKVTEKGKDVELRCDPISGHTALYWYRQSLGQGLEFLIYFQGNSAPDKSGLPSDRFSAERTGGSVSTLTIQRTQQEDSAVYLCASSLGQAPNQPQHFGDGTRLSIL.

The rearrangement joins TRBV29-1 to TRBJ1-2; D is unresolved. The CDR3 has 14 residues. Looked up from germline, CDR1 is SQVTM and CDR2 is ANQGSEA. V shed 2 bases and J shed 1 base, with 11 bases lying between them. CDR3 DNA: TGCAGCGTTGAAAGGCAGGCAGTTAACTATGGCTACACCTTC. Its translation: CSVERQAVNYGYTF.

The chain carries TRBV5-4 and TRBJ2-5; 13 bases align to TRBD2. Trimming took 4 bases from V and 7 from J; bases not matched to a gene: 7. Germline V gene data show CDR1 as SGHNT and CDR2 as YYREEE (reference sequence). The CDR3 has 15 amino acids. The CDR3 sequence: CASSPGTSGAGTQYF. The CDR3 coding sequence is TGTGCCAGCAGCCCTGGGACTAGCGGGGCAGGGACCCAGTACTTC.